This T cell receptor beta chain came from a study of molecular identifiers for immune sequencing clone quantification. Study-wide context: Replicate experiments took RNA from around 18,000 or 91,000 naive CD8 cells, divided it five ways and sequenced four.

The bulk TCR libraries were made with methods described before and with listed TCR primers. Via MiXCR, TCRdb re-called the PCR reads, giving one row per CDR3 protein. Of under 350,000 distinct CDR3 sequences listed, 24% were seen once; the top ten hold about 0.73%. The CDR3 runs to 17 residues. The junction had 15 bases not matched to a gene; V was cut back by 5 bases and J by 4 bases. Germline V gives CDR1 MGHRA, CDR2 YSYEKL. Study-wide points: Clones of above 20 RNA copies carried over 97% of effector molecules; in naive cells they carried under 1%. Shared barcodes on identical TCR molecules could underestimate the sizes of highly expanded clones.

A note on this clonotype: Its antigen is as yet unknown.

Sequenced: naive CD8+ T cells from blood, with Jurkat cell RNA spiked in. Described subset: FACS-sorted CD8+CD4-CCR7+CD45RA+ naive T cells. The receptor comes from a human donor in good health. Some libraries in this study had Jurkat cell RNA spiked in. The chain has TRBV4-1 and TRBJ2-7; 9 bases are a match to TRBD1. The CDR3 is CASSYRAGQGLKYEQYF. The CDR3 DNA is TGCGCCAGCAGCTACCGAGCCGGACAGGGGCTAAAGTACGAGCAGTACTTC.